The 18 T cell receptor beta chains below were found in one sample sequenced in a study of Graves' ophthalmopathy and Graves' hyperthyroidism. RNA transcripts were the template, and TCR beta CDR3 regions were amplified from them. The authors performed first-round RT-PCR with HTBI primers and then a second-round multiplex PCR. From the multiplex PCR reads, TCRdb called clonotypes with MiXCR, one entry per CDR3 protein. The table shows around 670,000 distinct CDR3 sequences, with approximately 40% occurring only once. The sequenced sample consisted of peripheral blood. The receptors derive from an adult man with Graves' ophthalmopathy.

The rearrangement uses TRBV9 and TRBJ2-7, with 7 bases lining up with TRBD1. Germline V CDR1 and CDR2: SGDLS, YYNGEE. Trimming at V came to 7 bases and at J to 1 base, leaving 11 bases not matched to a gene. The CDR3 consists of 15 residues. The chain's CDR3 is CASDPAGTASYEQYF. DNA for the CDR3: TGTGCCAGCGACCCTGCCGGGACAGCATCCTACGAGCAGTACTTC.

The chain joins TRBV7-8 to TRBJ2-7, with a tentative D call TRBD2 (5 bases). The CDR3 consists of 14 residues. Trimming stripped 7 bases from V and 2 bases from J, with 15 bases between. The germline gives CDR1 SGHVS, CDR2 FQNEAQ. The CDR3 nucleotides are TGTGCCAGCAATCTCGGGATCACAACCTACGAGCAGTACTTC. Protein: CASNLGITTYEQYF.

The chain combines TRBV10-3 with TRBJ1-6, with 8 positions matching TRBD1. Germline CDR1 and CDR2: ENHRY and SYGVKD. The length of the CDR3 is 11 residues. The junction had 3 bases not matched to a gene; V was cut back by 10 bases and J by 10 bases. This CDR3 is CATAGGSPLHF. The DNA of the CDR3 is TGTGCCACTGCAGGGGGCTCACCCCTCCACTTT.

A few counts support this clonotype. The rearrangement links TRBV29-1 to TRBJ2-2, with 7 bases identical to TRBD1. Losses at the gene ends were 6 bases for V and 6 bases for J; bases not matched to a gene: 10. The germline gives CDR1 SQVTM, CDR2 ANQGSEA. The CDR3 runs to 14 residues. Written as DNA, the CDR3 is TGCAGCGTGGCTGAACAGGGGTTGGCCGGGGAGCTGTTTTTT. The encoded protein is CSVAEQGLAGELFF.

This clonotype has more than one count but fewer than ten. The chain combines TRBV11-2 with TRBJ2-6; 7 bases match TRBD1. The CDR3 sequence is 16 residues long. Trimming cost V 5 bases and J 0 bases; bases outside gene matches: 4. Germline V gene sequence: CDR1 SGHAT, CDR2 FQNNGV. This chain's CDR3 is CASSRGQHSGANVLTF. In nucleotides, the CDR3 is TGTGCCAGCAGCCGGGGACAGCACTCTGGGGCCAACGTCCTGACTTTC.

A few counts support this clonotype. The V and J genes are TRBV29-1 and TRBJ1-4; 7 nucleotides agree with TRBD1. The germline CDR1 and CDR2 sequences are SQVTM and ANQGSEA. The CDR3 sequence is 17 residues long. V lost 2 bases, J lost 0 bases, and 9 bases stayed unmatched. CDR3 bases: TGCAGCGTTGAATTGGGGGCAGGGGGGACAACTAATGAAAAACTGTTTTTT. It specifies CSVELGAGGTTNEKLFF.

The chain employs TRBV7-9 and TRBJ2-6; 12 nucleotides agree with TRBD2. Germline CDR1 and CDR2: SEHNR and FQNEAQ (reference sequence). The CDR3 is 23 amino acids. V dropped 3 bases and J dropped 0; count of bases not matched to a gene: 18. CDR3 region: CASSFGRTSGTYGKFSGANVLTF. The CDR3 nucleotides are TGTGCCAGCAGCTTTGGGAGGACTAGCGGGACGTACGGCAAATTCTCTGGGGCCAACGTCCTGACTTTC. Together with reference TRBV7-9 and TRBJ2-6, the CDR3 gives the full variable domain: DTGVSQNPRHKITKRGQNVTFRCDPISEHNRLYWYRQTLGQGPEFLTYFQNEAQLEKSRLLSDRFSAERPKGSFSTLEIQRTEQGDSAMYLCASSFGRTSGTYGKFSGANVLTFGAGSRLTVL.

The J gene is TRBJ2-7, the V gene TRBV12-3 or TRBV12-4; D could derive from TRBD1 or TRBD2 (5 bases each). V gave up 6 bases and J gave up 2 bases, with 11 bases separating them. There are 13 residues in the CDR3. In DNA, the CDR3 is TGTGCCAGCAGAAGGGGACGGGCCTACGAGCAGTACTTC. It codes for CASRRGRAYEQYF.

This clonotype was seen repeatedly, ten times or more. The chain uses TRBV10-3 and TRBJ2-6; the D gene is possibly TRBD2 (6 bases). The CDR3 is made up of 14 amino acids. Germline CDR1 and CDR2: ENHRY and SYGVKD. Deletions cut 9 bases from V and 4 bases from J, with 13 bases between. CDR3 sequence reads: CAMGLVDGANVLTF. In DNA form, the CDR3 reads TGTGCCATGGGACTGGTAGACGGGGCCAACGTCCTGACTTTC.

The rearrangement joins TRBV25-1 to TRBJ1-1; TRBD1 matches 12 bases. The CDR3 has 15 amino acids. CDR1 and CDR2 (germline): MGHDK, SYGVNS. Trimming cost V 8 bases and J 4 bases; bases outside gene matches: 8. The CDR3 DNA reads as TGTGCCAGCTTGGGGACAGGGGGCTCAGGCACTGAAGCTTTCTTT. As protein: CASLGTGGSGTEAFF.

The table lists this clonotype with a few counts. J is TRBJ2-2 and V is TRBV7-3; 8 nucleotides match TRBD1. There are 15 residues in the CDR3. The V gene's germline CDR1 is SGHTA and CDR2 FQGTGA. Losses at the gene ends were 0 bases for V and 8 bases for J; bases not matched to a gene: 5. The CDR3 here is CASSLTPGGWGELFF. CDR3 in DNA: TGTGCCAGCAGCTTAACTCCAGGGGGCTGGGGGGAGCTGTTTTTT.

The chain links TRBV12-3 or TRBV12-4 to TRBJ2-2; D ambiguous. The V end lost 4 bases, the J end lost 1 base, and 10 bases lay between the germline ends. The CDR3 loop spans 15 amino acids. The CDR3 reads CASSSLVGNTGELFF. CDR3 bases: TGTGCCAGCAGTTCACTGGTTGGGAACACCGGGGAGCTGTTTTTT.

This clonotype showed up many times. The chain links TRBV7-3 to TRBJ2-6; possibly TRBD1 or TRBD2 for D (5 bases each). V was clipped by 9 bases and J by 0 bases, with 30 bases between them. CDR1 and CDR2 from the germline V gene are SGHTA and FQGTGA. CDR3 length: 21 amino acids. Here the CDR3 reads CASLEGPTHRTSSSGANVLTF. In DNA form, the CDR3 reads TGTGCCAGTTTAGAAGGCCCTACACACAGGACTTCGAGCTCTGGGGCCAACGTCCTGACTTTC.

The chain carries TRBV9 and TRBJ2-7; D tentatively reads TRBD1 or TRBD2 (7 bases each). V lost 10 bases and J 3 bases, leaving 17 bases between the germline ends. CDR3 length: 13 residues. The germline V gene has CDR1 SGDLS and CDR2 YYNGEE. CDR3 sequence: CAGEGQPYYEQYF. The CDR3 DNA reads as TGTGCCGGGGAGGGACAGCCATACTACGAGCAGTACTTC.

The chain links TRBV19 to TRBJ2-5; 8 bases line up with TRBD1. The CDR3 runs to 15 residues. Germline values: CDR1 LNHDA, CDR2 SQIVND (reference sequence). V lost 5 bases to trimming and J lost 5 bases; unmatched junction nucleotides: 10. This CDR3 reads CASSPRDRYNETQYF. The CDR3 coding sequence is TGTGCCAGTAGTCCCCGGGACAGGTACAATGAGACCCAGTACTTC.

This clonotype has only one observation. This may stem from a read error, because a much larger clone lies one nucleotide away. The gene calls are TRBV12-3 or TRBV12-4 and TRBJ1-2; D may be TRBD1 (5 bases). This CDR3 spans 15 amino acids. V lost 3 bases, J lost 7 bases, and 18 bases lay in between. The CDR3 sequence is CASSFPGQDIRGYTF. The CDR3, as DNA: TGTGCCAGCAGTTTTCCTGGGCAGGACATTCGTGGCTACACCTTC.

This clonotype was found once. The chain is built from TRBV25-1 and TRBJ2-5; D is ambiguous. The CDR3 runs to 14 residues. V lost 6 bases and J lost 5, with 16 bases in between. Germline CDR1 and CDR2: MGHDK and SYGVNS. The DNA of the CDR3 is TGTGCCAGCAGAGGCCCGGGCCAAAAGGAGACCCAGTACTTC. Translating it yields CASRGPGQKETQYF.

Points on this clonotype: Its ends do not fully match the called genes, so a read error is possible. The chain employs TRBV7-2 and TRBJ2-5; TRBD1 matches at 11 bases. The CDR3 spans 17 residues. Germline loops: CDR1 SGHTA, CDR2 FQGNSA. The chain's CDR3 is CASSQGQGAKAQETQYF. In DNA, the CDR3 is TGCGCCAGCAGCCAAGGACAGGGGGCGAAAGCCCAAGAGACCCAGTACTTC.